These T cell receptor beta chains were read from a single sample in a study of CDR3 diversity in severe acne. Each CDR3 protein gets one entry after TCRdb re-called the PCR reads with MiXCR. The sample shows roughly 100,000 distinct CDR3 sequences, roughly 51% of them seen only once. Sequencing was carried out using blood. Source of these receptors: a male donor with acne. Both conserved end residues are part of each CDR3. D genes are given only for firm matches. Only part of the rows carry a size: once, few, many, or a class if the clone is expanded.

D gene	V gene	clone size	CDR3 length	J gene	CDR3 DNA	CDR3 protein
TRBD2	TRBV7-6	-	16	TRBJ2-5	TGTGCCAGCAGCTCCGGGACTAGCGGGAGAAAAGAGACCCAGTACTTC	CASSSGTSGRKETQYF
-	TRBV7-7	-	13	TRBJ2-7	TGTGCTAGCAGCTTAGAGGGCCACGACGAGCAGTACTTC	CASSLEGHDEQYF
-	TRBV9	-	14	TRBJ1-6	TGTGCCAGCAGCGGCTCAGGGGAGAATTCACCCCTCCACTTT	CASSGSGENSPLHF
-	TRBV27	once	12	TRBJ1-5	TGTGCCAGCAGGAGGACAAACGGGCCCCAGCATTTT	CASRRTNGPQHF
-	TRBV25-1	-	15	TRBJ1-2	TGTGCCAGCATGGGTTCTGCGTTCGGCAGCTATGGCTACACCTTC	CASMGSAFGSYGYTF
-	TRBV4-3	-	16	TRBJ1-4	TGCGCCAGCAGCCAAGATCGGGCGGCTCAGATTGAAAAACTGTTTTTT	CASSQDRAAQIEKLFF
TRBD1	TRBV5-1	-	18	TRBJ2-2	TGCGCCAGCAGCCAGCTGGACAGGGGAGGGGCGAACACCGGGGAGCTGTTTTTT	CASSQLDRGGANTGELFF
-	TRBV5-6	many	14	TRBJ1-3	TGTGCCAGCAATGGCGTATCCTCTGGAAACACCATATATTTT	CASNGVSSGNTIYF
-	TRBV29-1	once	12	TRBJ1-5	TGCAGCGCGGGCGAGAGGAATCAGCCCCAGCATTTT	CSAGERNQPQHF
-	TRBV7-9	-	16	TRBJ1-4	TGTGCCAGCAGCTCCCCTGAGGACAGCGTGGACGAAAAACTGTTTTTT	CASSSPEDSVDEKLFF
TRBD1	TRBV20-1	-	13	TRBJ1-2	TGCAGCCTCGCAGGGGGGGATGGAGATGGCTACACCTTC	CSLAGGDGDGYTF
-	TRBV7-9	many	15	TRBJ1-2	TGTGCCAGCAGCCAACACTCGCAGGGGTCCTATGGCTACACCTTC	CASSQHSQGSYGYTF
TRBD1	TRBV9	-	15	TRBJ2-7	TGTGCCAGCAGCACCAGGGGGACAGGGAGCTACGAGCAGTACTTC	CASSTRGTGSYEQYF
-	TRBV2	-	12	TRBJ1-1	TGTGCCAGCAACCCGATGAACACTGAAGCTTTCTTT	CASNPMNTEAFF
-	TRBV13	-	17	TRBJ2-5	TGTGCCAGCAGTTACTTAGGAGGGGTAAGCGGGCAAGAGACCCAGTACTTC	CASSYLGGVSGQETQYF
-	TRBV4-1	-	18	TRBJ1-1	TGCGCCAGCAGCCATGACAGTGGAACAGAATCCATGAACACTGAAGCTTTCTTT	CASSHDSGTESMNTEAFF
TRBD1	TRBV14	-	13	TRBJ2-7	TGTGCCAGCAGCCTTGGACAGGGAGGCGAGCAGTACTTC	CASSLGQGGEQYF
-	TRBV15	once	14	TRBJ1-1	TGTGCCATCCGAAGCTGGCAGAGGAACACTGAAGCTTTCTTT	CAIRSWQRNTEAFF
-	TRBV2	few	11	TRBJ1-1	TGTGCCAGCAGTGAAGGCACTGAAGCTTTCTTT	CASSEGTEAFF
-	TRBV9	-	14	TRBJ2-7	TGTGCCAGCAGCGTAGGGACGGAGACCTACGAGCAGTACTTC	CASSVGTETYEQYF
-	TRBV20-1	-	14	TRBJ2-7	TGCAGTGCAAAAGACGGCGAGACCGTCTACGAGCAGTACTTC	CSAKDGETVYEQYF
-	TRBV6-1	-	12	TRBJ1-1	TGTGCCGGGATAGGGGAGGACACTGAAGCCTTCTTT	CAGIGEDTEAFF
-	TRBV29-1	once	14	TRBJ2-2	TGCAGCGTTGAAGTGAGGGGCGGGACCGGGGAGCTGTTTTTT	CSVEVRGGTGELFF
TRBD1	TRBV6-1	-	15	TRBJ2-7	TGTGCCAGCAGGGTCGGGACAGGGGGTTCCTACGAGCAGTACTTC	CASRVGTGGSYEQYF
-	TRBV24-1	-	15	TRBJ1-1	TGTGCCACCAGTGATTTGCTCCCCTTGAACACTGAAGCTTTCTTT	CATSDLLPLNTEAFF
TRBD1	TRBV2	-	16	TRBJ2-1	TGTGCCAGCAGTGGAGCCCGGGACAGGACCTCGGATGAGCAGTTCTTC	CASSGARDRTSDEQFF
TRBD1	TRBV10-3	-	16	TRBJ1-6	TGTGCCATCAGTGGAGACAGGGGTGGCCGTAATTCACCCCTCCACTTT	CAISGDRGGRNSPLHF
TRBD1	TRBV29-1	-	15	TRBJ1-2	TGCAGCGTTGAGGGTCCGGACAGGGCTATCTATGGCTACACCTTC	CSVEGPDRAIYGYTF
-	TRBV2	once	13	TRBJ2-5	TGTGCCAGCAGTGTCAGGGGTGGGGAGACCCAGTACTTC	CASSVRGGETQYF
TRBD1	TRBV25-1	many	15	TRBJ1-6	TGTGCCAGCAGTACTACAGGGGCGGGTAATTCACCCCTCCACTTT	CASSTTGAGNSPLHF
-	TRBV12-3/TRBV12-4	-	14	TRBJ2-7	TGTGCCAGCAGTCCCGCACAGCTTGGTTACGAGCAGTACTTC	CASSPAQLGYEQYF
TRBD2	TRBV19	many	20	TRBJ2-5	TGTGCCAGTAAGGGGGGGCCTGATGGCGGGAGGGCCGCCGTCCGGGAGACCCAGTACTTC	CASKGGPDGGRAAVRETQYF
-	TRBV24-1	-	13	TRBJ2-3	TGTGCCACCAGTCAAGGGGCAGGAGATACGCAGTATTTT	CATSQGAGDTQYF
TRBD2	TRBV28	few	15	TRBJ2-7	TGTGCCAGCAGCCCCGGACTAGCGGGGCTTTACGAGCAGTACTTC	CASSPGLAGLYEQYF
-	TRBV7-9	many	13	TRBJ1-1	TGTGCCAGCAGCCCTCGGGGTAACACTGAAGCTTTCTTT	CASSPRGNTEAFF
-	TRBV11-1	many	11	TRBJ2-1	TGTGCCAGCAGCTTTCTAAATGAGCAGTTCTTC	CASSFLNEQFF
-	TRBV2	-	13	TRBJ1-5	TGTGCCAGCAGCCAGCATAGCAATCAGCCCCAGCATTTT	CASSQHSNQPQHF
-	TRBV19	-	19	TRBJ2-2	TGTGCCAGTAGTCCCAAGGACAGGGTGCTAGCGGCTAACACCGGGGAGCTGTTTTTT	CASSPKDRVLAANTGELFF
TRBD2	TRBV10-3	-	15	TRBJ2-7	TGTGCCATCAGTGGGACTAGCGGGAGAATATACGAGCAGTACTTC	CAISGTSGRIYEQYF
-	TRBV15	-	13	TRBJ2-5	TGTGCCACCAGCAGCACAAGGATAGAGACCCAGTACTTC	CATSSTRIETQYF
-	TRBV2	-	15	TRBJ2-5	TGTGCCAGCAGTGAACTTGGGCGCTCCCAAGAGACCCAGTACTTC	CASSELGRSQETQYF
-	TRBV19	-	13	TRBJ2-3	TGTGCCAGTACTCTATGGGGCACAGATACGCAGTATTTT	CASTLWGTDTQYF
TRBD2	TRBV11-2	-	16	TRBJ2-3	TGTGCCAGCAGCACCCCGGGACTAGCGGGAGCAGATACGCAGTATTTT	CASSTPGLAGADTQYF